Detailed here is one T cell receptor beta chain. This CDR3 contains 14 residues. CDR1 is MNHEY, CDR2 SVGAGI, per germline. Trimming at V came to 6 bases and at J to 5 bases, leaving 7 bases not matched to a gene. Assay: immunoSEQ multiplex PCR; the TCRdb copy retains only in-frame clones and omits some. This table has 250,000 to 400,000 clones, 88% appearing once. This sample is drawn from a study of blood T cell repertoires in COVID-19. The rearrangement links TRBV6-5 to TRBJ1-1; TRBD1 aligns across 9 bases. The TCR was taken from a woman in her twenties or thirties with COVID-19, enrolled during active disease. The sample taken for sequencing was peripheral blood. CDR3 sequence: CASRGDRAGTEAFF. DNA of the CDR3: TGTGCCAGCAGGGGGGACAGGGCTGGAACTGAAGCTTTCTTT.